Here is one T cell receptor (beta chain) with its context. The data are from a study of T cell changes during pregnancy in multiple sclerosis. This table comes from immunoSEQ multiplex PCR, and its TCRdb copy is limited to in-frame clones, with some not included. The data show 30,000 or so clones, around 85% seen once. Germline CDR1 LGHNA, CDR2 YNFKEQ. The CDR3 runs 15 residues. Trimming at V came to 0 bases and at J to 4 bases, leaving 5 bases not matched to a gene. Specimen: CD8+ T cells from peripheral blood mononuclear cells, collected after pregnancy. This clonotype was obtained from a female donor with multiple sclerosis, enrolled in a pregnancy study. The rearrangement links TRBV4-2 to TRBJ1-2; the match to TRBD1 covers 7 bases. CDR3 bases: TGTGCCAGCAGCCAAGATAGGACAGGAATCTATGGCTACACCTTC. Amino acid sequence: CASSQDRTGIYGYTF.